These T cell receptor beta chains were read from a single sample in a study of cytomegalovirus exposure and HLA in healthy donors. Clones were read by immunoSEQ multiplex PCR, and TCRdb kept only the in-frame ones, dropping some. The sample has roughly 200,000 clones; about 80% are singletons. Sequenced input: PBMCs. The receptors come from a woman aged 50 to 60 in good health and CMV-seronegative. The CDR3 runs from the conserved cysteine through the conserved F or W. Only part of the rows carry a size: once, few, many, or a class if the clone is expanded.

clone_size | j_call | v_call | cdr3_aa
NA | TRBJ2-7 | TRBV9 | CASSVGTGRSYEQYF
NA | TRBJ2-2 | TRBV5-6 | CASRDGGLNTGELSF
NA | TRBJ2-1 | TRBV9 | CASYQYGQGVASQGGNEQFF
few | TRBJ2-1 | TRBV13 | CASSFQGMGNEQFF
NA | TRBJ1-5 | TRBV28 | CATDQWADQYQPQHF
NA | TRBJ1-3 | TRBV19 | CASSRQDRSGNTIYF
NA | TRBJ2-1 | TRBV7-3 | CASSRRGGADNEQFF
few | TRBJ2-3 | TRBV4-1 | CASSQGPGRADTQYF
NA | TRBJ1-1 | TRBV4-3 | CASSQGTGLYTEAFF
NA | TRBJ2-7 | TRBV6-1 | CASKSGGGYEQYF
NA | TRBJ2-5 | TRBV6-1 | CASSEERGQGGETQYF
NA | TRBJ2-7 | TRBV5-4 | CASSGDYAGQQYF
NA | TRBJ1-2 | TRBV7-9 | CASSLGQAANYGYTF
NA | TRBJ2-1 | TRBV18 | CASSPPSGGAGNEQFF
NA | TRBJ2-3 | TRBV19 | CASSKDLAVTDTQYF
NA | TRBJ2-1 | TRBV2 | CASSESLLAGGNEQFF
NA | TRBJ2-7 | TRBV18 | CASSAAGRAYEQYF
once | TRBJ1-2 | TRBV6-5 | CASSYVKGANYGYTF
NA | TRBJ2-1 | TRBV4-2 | CASSRLTSGIGNEQFF
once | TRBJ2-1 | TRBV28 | CASSRDFWSSYNEQFF
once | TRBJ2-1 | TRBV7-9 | CASSTRQGRANEQFF
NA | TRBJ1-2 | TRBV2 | CASSESGLVDYGYTF
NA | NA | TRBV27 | CASSFGQGRVYEQYF
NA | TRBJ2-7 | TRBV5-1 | CASSAGTSGRGAEQYF
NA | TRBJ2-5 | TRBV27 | CASSMPSRETQYF
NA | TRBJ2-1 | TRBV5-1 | CASSLVGGSSYNEQFF
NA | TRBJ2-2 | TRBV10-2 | CASSEAGRNTGELFF
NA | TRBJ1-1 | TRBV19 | CASSITTAGHTEAFF
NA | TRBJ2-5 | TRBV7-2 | CASSLRGYEKTQYF
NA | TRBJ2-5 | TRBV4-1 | CASSQEQGRETQYF
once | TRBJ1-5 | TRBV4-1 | CASSRAQGSNQPQHF
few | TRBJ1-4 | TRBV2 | CASYEGEKLFF
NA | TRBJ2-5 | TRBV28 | CASSLTGSKETQYF
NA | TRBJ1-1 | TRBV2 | CASSEAAMNTEAFF
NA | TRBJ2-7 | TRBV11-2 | CASSLDLLAGYEQYF
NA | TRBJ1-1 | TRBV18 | CASSLDDSRAFF
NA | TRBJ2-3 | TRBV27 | CASSFWDRITDTQYF
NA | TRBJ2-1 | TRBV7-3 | CASSLQTGGWNEQFF
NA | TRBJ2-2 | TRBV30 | CAARPGQLWTGELFF
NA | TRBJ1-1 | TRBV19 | CASSTQTGTEAFF
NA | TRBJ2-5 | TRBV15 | CATSRSTTETQYF
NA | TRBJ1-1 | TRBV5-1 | CASSGRGGTEAFF
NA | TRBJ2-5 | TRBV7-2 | CASSLAASGGQETQYF
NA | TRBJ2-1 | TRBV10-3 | CAIREQGLYNEQFF
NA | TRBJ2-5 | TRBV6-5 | CASSTGLAGTETQYF
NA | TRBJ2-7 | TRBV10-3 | CAISESIRGGNEQYF
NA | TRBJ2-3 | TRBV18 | CASSLRLAGGADTQYF
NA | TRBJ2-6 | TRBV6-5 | CASSARQGRSVLTF
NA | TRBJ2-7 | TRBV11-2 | CASSLSPGGGSEQYF
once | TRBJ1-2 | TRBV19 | CASRPPTGNGYTF
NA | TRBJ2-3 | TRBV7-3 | CASSLEYGRTDTQYF